The 17 T cell receptor beta chains listed next were all sequenced from one sample in a study of cytomegalovirus exposure and HLA in healthy donors. 60 Vbeta and 13 Jbeta primers were used in PCR. Measured with immunoSEQ multiplex PCR; TCRdb has only the in-frame clones, and not every one. This sample carries 150,000 to 200,000 clones, around 90% of them seen once, and the ten largest clones take around 0.98%. The specimen was PBMCs. These receptors came from a boy aged 2 to 9 in good health and CMV-seronegative.

V usage is TRBV5-1 and J usage is TRBJ2-1, with 9 bases matching TRBD1. V lost 4 bases to trimming and J lost 3 bases; unmatched junction nucleotides: 5. This CDR3 has 15 amino acids. From germline, CDR1 is SGHRS and CDR2 YFSETQ. The CDR3 nucleotides are TGCGCCAGCAGCGACGGGACAGGGCTCTACAATGAGCAGTTCTTC. It encodes CASSDGTGLYNEQFF.

The chain recombines TRBV28 with TRBJ1-5; 8 positions match TRBD1. V was pared by 3 bases and J by 1 base, with 8 bases of the junction left unmatched. This CDR3 spans 17 amino acids. CDR1 and CDR2 from the germline V gene are MDHEN and SYDVKM. DNA for the CDR3: TGTGCCAGCAGTTTTGGGCAGGGGGCATTAAGCAATCAGCCCCAGCATTTT. Translated: CASSFGQGALSNQPQHF. Full variable domain (remainder filled in from reference TRBV28 and TRBJ1-5): DVKVTQSSRYLVKRTGEKVFLECVQDMDHENMFWYRQDPGLGLRLIYFSYDVKMKEKGDIPEGYSVSREKKERFSLILESASTNQTSMYLCASSFGQGALSNQPQHFGDGTRLSIL.

The genes are TRBV2 and TRBJ2-7; D not resolved. The V gene's germline CDR1 is SNHLY and CDR2 FYNNEI. The germline V and J ends were trimmed by 4 bases and 1 base, with 17 bases remaining between them. The CDR3 runs 16 residues. In nucleotides, the CDR3 is TGTGCCAGCAGTGTGGAGCGTCGCCAGACGTCCTACGAGCAGTACTTC. This encodes CASSVERRQTSYEQYF.

This clone has only a few counts. This sample also contains other DNA sequences that code for the same CDR3. The J gene is TRBJ2-7, the V gene TRBV27; 9 bases fit TRBD1. CDR1 MNHEY and CDR2 SMNVEV come from the germline V gene (reference sequence). J was trimmed by 3 bases and V by 6 bases; bases with no gene match: 6. This CDR3 spans 14 amino acids. Here the CDR3 DNA reads TGTGCCAGCAGCTTAGGGACAGGGTTCTACGAGCAGTACTTC. This translates into CASSLGTGFYEQYF.

The rearrangement joins TRBV6-1 to TRBJ2-5; TRBD1 agrees at 8 bases. Germline values: CDR1 MNHNS, CDR2 SASEGT. There are 16 residues in the CDR3. V was clipped by 4 bases and J by 4 bases; unmatched bases: 11. The CDR3 protein is CASSVGRSGGGETQYF. CDR3 nucleotides: TGTGCCAGCAGTGTCGGCAGATCAGGGGGCGGAGAGACCCAGTACTTC.

This chain links TRBV5-1 with TRBJ1-4; D gene ambiguous. The CDR3 runs 14 residues. Germline lookup yields CDR1 SGHRS and CDR2 YFSETQ. The V gene lost 2 bases and the J gene lost 5 bases, with 10 bases spanning the gap. CDR3 loop: CASSLSDGNEKLFF. CDR3 in DNA: TGCGCCAGCAGCTTAAGTGACGGGAATGAAAAACTGTTTTTT.

For this clone: The sample carries other DNA sequences with the same CDR3. The CDR3 DNA is TGTGCCAGCAGCCAAGCAGTGGCCTACGAGCAGTACTTC. It codes for CASSQAVAYEQYF. The rearrangement uses TRBV14 and TRBJ2-7, with D hard to call. This CDR3 contains 13 residues. CDR1 SGHDN and CDR2 FVKESK come from the germline V gene. V dropped 1 base and J dropped 2 bases, with 6 bases sitting between them.

This chain uses TRBV6-1 with TRBJ1-4; TRBD1 matches at 8 bases. The germline V gene has CDR1 MNHNS and CDR2 SASEGT. Germline trimming cut 6 bases from V and 8 bases from J; bases unmatched to any gene: 11. The CDR3 is made up of 15 amino acids. The CDR3 sequence: CASRDRDLAGEKLFF. The DNA for the CDR3 is TGTGCCAGCAGGGACAGGGACCTCGCAGGGGAAAAACTGTTTTTT.

This chain links TRBV4-1 with TRBJ1-2; 7 bases agree with TRBD1. Germline CDR1 and CDR2: MGHRA and YSYEKL. Germline trimming cut 0 bases from V and 4 bases from J; bases unmatched to any gene: 5. The CDR3 sequence is 15 residues long. The CDR3 region has the DNA TGCGCCAGCAGCCAAGAGTTGGGACAGCTCTATGGCTACACCTTC. Encoded protein: CASSQELGQLYGYTF.

The chain has TRBV5-4 and TRBJ2-7, with 7 bases fitting TRBD2. From germline, CDR1 is SGHNT and CDR2 YYREEE (reference sequence). The length of the CDR3 is 19 residues. J gave up 0 bases and V 4 bases, and 19 bases lay outside the gene matches. CDR3 in DNA: TGTGCCAGCAGCCCGATGGGAGGGGCCGCTTCCCAGAGCTCCTACGAGCAGTACTTC. This sequence encodes CASSPMGGAASQSSYEQYF.

The chain is built from TRBV29-1 and TRBJ2-7; D is possibly TRBD1 (6 bases). Germline lookup yields CDR1 SQVTM and CDR2 ANQGSEA. The CDR3 extends over 14 amino acids. Trimming shortened V by 7 bases and J by 5 bases, and 21 bases separated the two germline ends. In DNA form, the CDR3 reads TGCAGCGGGGCCCTCAACAGGGACGCCAACGAGCAGTACTTC. It codes for CSGALNRDANEQYF.

The chain uses TRBV9 and TRBJ2-3; 8 bases map to TRBD1. V lost 0 bases, J lost 2 bases, and 2 bases stayed unmatched. Germline lookup yields CDR1 SGDLS and CDR2 YYNGEE. The CDR3 consists of 15 residues. The DNA for the CDR3 is TGTGCCAGCAGCGTAGCGGGACAGGTCACAGATACGCAGTATTTT. Protein sequence: CASSVAGQVTDTQYF. Drawing the rest from reference TRBV9 and TRBJ2-3, the complete variable domain is DSGVTQTPKHLITATGQRVTLRCSPRSGDLSVYWYQQSLDQGLQFLIQYYNGEERAKGNILERFSAQQFPDLHSELNLSSLELGDSALYFCASSVAGQVTDTQYFGPGTRLTVL.

The chain combines TRBV19 with TRBJ1-2; D perhaps matches TRBD1 (6 bases). The CDR3 spans 15 residues. CDR1 and CDR2 from the germline V gene are LNHDA and SQIVND (reference sequence). Trimming left V 5 bases short and J 4 bases short, with 17 bases between. This chain's CDR3 is CASSLEGGPLYGYTF. CDR3 DNA: TGTGCCAGTAGTCTCGAAGGGGGACCCCTCTATGGCTACACCTTC. Full variable domain (outside the CDR3, taken from reference TRBV19 and TRBJ1-2): DGGITQSPKYLFRKEGQNVTLSCEQNLNHDAMYWYRQDPGQGLRLIYYSQIVNDFQKGDIAEGYSVSREKKESFPLTVTSAQKNPTAFYLCASSLEGGPLYGYTFGSGTRLTVV.

The CDR3 loop reads CASSYGSADTQYF. The CDR3 DNA is TGTGCCAGCAGTTACGGGAGTGCAGATACGCAGTATTTT. This sequence joins TRBV27 and TRBJ2-3, with D tentatively TRBD2 (6 bases). V was pared by 4 bases and J by 4 bases, with 9 bases between. The CDR3 is 13 residues long. Per germline, CDR1 MNHEY and CDR2 SMNVEV (reference sequence).

The rearrangement joins TRBV28 to TRBJ1-5; 8 nucleotides match TRBD1. The CDR3 totals 15 residues. Germline V CDR1 and CDR2: MDHEN, SYDVKM. V dropped 3 bases and J dropped 6; count of bases not matched to a gene: 7. Here the CDR3 reads CASSLAGGLAQPQHF. CDR3 bases: TGTGCCAGCAGTTTGGCAGGGGGCCTGGCTCAGCCCCAGCATTTT.

The chain joins TRBV7-8 to TRBJ2-3; TRBD2 is a possible D gene (5 bases). V dropped 5 bases and J dropped 6 bases, with 12 bases sitting between them. CDR3 length: 13 amino acids. Germline V gene sequence: CDR1 SGHVS, CDR2 FQNEAQ. The CDR3 is CASSTNRGDTQYF. The CDR3, as DNA: TGTGCCAGCAGCACCAACAGAGGGGATACGCAGTATTTT.

The V call is TRBV27, the J call TRBJ2-7, with TRBD2 matching over 13 bases. The CDR3 consists of 15 residues. Germline lookup yields CDR1 MNHEY and CDR2 SMNVEV (reference sequence). The V gene end was trimmed by 4 bases and the J gene end by 7 bases; junction bases not matched to a gene: 7. CDR3 residues: CASSSFGTSGKEQYF. CDR3 coding DNA: TGTGCCAGCAGTTCCTTCGGGACTAGCGGGAAGGAGCAGTACTTC.